These T cell receptor beta chains were read from a single sample in a study of radiotherapy plus CTLA-4 blockade in lung cancer. The method was immunoSEQ multiplex PCR; TCRdb's version includes in-frame clones alone and lacks a portion of them. Of roughly 25,000 clones listed, about 73% are singletons. The sequences come from peripheral blood, collected from a patient treated with radiotherapy plus ipilimumab. The source is a human donor with non-small cell lung cancer who had stable disease on radiotherapy plus ipilimumab. The CDR3 runs from the conserved cysteine through the conserved F or W. D genes are given only for firm matches. Clone size is stated in some rows and not others, as once, few, many or a class when expanded.

cdr3_aa	cdr3_nt	v_call	d_call	clone_size	j_call
CASKSKGVYNEQFF	TGTGCCAGCAAGTCTAAGGGCGTCTACAATGAGCAGTTCTTC	TRBV6-6	NA	NA	TRBJ2-1
CASSLFRGGEAFF	TGTGCCAGCAGTTTATTTCGGGGCGGTGAAGCTTTCTTT	TRBV28	NA	NA	TRBJ1-1
CATADPFISYEQYF	TGTGCCACCGCAGACCCCTTTATTTCCTACGAGCAGTACTTC	TRBV27	NA	NA	TRBJ2-7
CASSLDSRPPLSNQPQHF	TGTGCCAGCAGCTTAGATAGCAGGCCGCCCCTTAGCAATCAGCCCCAGCATTTT	TRBV7-8	NA	few	TRBJ1-5
CASSLRPQGLDNEQFF	TGTGCCAGCAGCTTAAGGCCTCAGGGGCTTGACAATGAGCAGTTCTTC	TRBV11-2	NA	NA	TRBJ2-1
CASRWDRERETQYF	TGTGCCAGCAGGTGGGACAGGGAAAGAGAGACCCAGTACTTC	TRBV25-1	TRBD1	NA	TRBJ2-5
CASSPSGRRETQYF	TGTGCCAGCAGCCCGAGCGGGAGAAGAGAGACCCAGTACTTC	TRBV7-2	TRBD2	NA	TRBJ2-5
CASRRVDRSEGAGNQPQHF	TGTGCCAGTCGCCGAGTAGATAGGTCCGAGGGGGCAGGCAATCAGCCCCAGCATTTT	TRBV19	TRBD1	NA	TRBJ1-5
CASSLVGRQAFF	TGTGCCAGCAGCTTAGTTGGGAGACAAGCTTTCTTT	TRBV7-9	NA	few	TRBJ1-1
CASRLLVTYEQYF	TGTGCCAGCAGACTCTTGGTCACCTACGAGCAGTACTTC	TRBV5-8	NA	NA	TRBJ2-7
CASSEAWGQREQYF	TGTGCCAGCAGTGAAGCGTGGGGACAGCGGGAGCAGTACTTC	TRBV6-1	TRBD1	NA	TRBJ2-7
CATSRGRGWGEDGNTIYF	TGTGCCACCAGCAGAGGCCGGGGTTGGGGCGAAGACGGAAACACCATATATTTT	TRBV15	NA	NA	TRBJ1-3
CAWRTGTEAFF	TGTGCCTGGAGAACCGGGACTGAAGCTTTCTTT	TRBV30	NA	few	TRBJ1-1
CASSRVGGPTDTQYF	TGTGCCAGCAGTCGGGTGGGGGGACCCACAGATACGCAGTATTTT	TRBV27	NA	few	TRBJ2-3
CASSGWRQETQYF	TGTGCCAGTAGTGGGTGGCGTCAAGAGACCCAGTACTTC	TRBV19	NA	NA	TRBJ2-5
CASSLWGNYGYTF	TGTGCCAGCAGTTTATGGGGGAACTATGGCTACACCTTC	TRBV28	NA	NA	TRBJ1-2
CASSLSWGGGYTF	TGTGCCAGCAGTTTATCTTGGGGTGGTGGCTACACCTTC	TRBV27	NA	few	TRBJ1-2
CASSRTSGNYEQYF	TGCGCCAGCTCCCGGACTAGCGGAAATTACGAGCAGTACTTC	TRBV5-1	TRBD2	once	TRBJ2-7
CASSTGQGGGLDEQFF	TGTGCCAGCAGCACCGGACAGGGTGGAGGACTAGATGAGCAGTTCTTC	TRBV2	NA	NA	TRBJ2-1
CASSESNTGELFF	TGTGCCAGCAGTGAAAGCAACACCGGGGAGCTGTTTTTT	TRBV6-4	NA	NA	TRBJ2-2
CASSPDTGELFF	TGTGCCAGCAGCCCAGACACCGGGGAGCTGTTTTTT	TRBV7-2	NA	NA	TRBJ2-2
CSAGRSKELFF	TGCAGTGCTGGACGCTCAAAGGAGCTGTTTTTT	TRBV20-1	NA	few	TRBJ2-2
CASSPTSGSQETQYF	TGTGCCAGCAGCCCGACTAGCGGGAGTCAAGAGACCCAGTACTTC	TRBV5-4	TRBD2	NA	TRBJ2-5
CASSLQGVGHGYTF	TGTGCCAGCAGCTTACAGGGGGTGGGTCATGGCTACACCTTC	TRBV5-5	TRBD1	NA	TRBJ1-2